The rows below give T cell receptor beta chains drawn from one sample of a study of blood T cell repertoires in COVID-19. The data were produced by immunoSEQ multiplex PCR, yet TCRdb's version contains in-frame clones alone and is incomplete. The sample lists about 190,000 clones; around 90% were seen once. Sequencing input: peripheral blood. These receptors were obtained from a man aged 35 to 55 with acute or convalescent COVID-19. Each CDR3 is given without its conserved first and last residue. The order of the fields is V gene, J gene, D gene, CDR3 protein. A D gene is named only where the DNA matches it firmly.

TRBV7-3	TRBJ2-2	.	ASSLTTGGELF
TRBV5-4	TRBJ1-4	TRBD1	ASSPDRGREKLF
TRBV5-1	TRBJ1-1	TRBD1	ASSGGTALNTEAF
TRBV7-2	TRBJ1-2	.	ASSLNRQRGYT
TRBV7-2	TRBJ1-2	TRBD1	ASSVTGTVGYT
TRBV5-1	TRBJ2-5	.	ASSLGTMETQY
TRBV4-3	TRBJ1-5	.	ASSESHTGQPQH
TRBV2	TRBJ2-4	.	ASLALGTNIQY
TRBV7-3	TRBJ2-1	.	ASSLSAASYNEQF
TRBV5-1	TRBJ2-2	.	ASSSQGYTGELF
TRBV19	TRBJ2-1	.	ASSPRPYNEQF
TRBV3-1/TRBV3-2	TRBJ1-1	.	ASSLSGAEAF
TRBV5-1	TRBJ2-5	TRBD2	ASSSPSGEASVKAWGETQY
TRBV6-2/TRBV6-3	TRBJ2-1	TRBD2	ASSYSIAGEQF
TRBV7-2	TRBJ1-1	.	ASSPSMNTEAF